This TCR beta chain was profiled in a study of cytomegalovirus exposure and HLA in healthy donors. Study results and limitations: A list of 150 to 200 TCR beta chains associated with cytomegalovirus was given. Indistinguishable V segments such as TRBV6-2 and TRBV6-3 were excluded.

Germline V gene sequence: CDR1 PRHDT, CDR2 FYEKMQ (reference sequence). The V end lost 2 bases, the J end lost 0 bases, and 16 bases lay between the germline ends. The CDR3 extends over 17 amino acids. With 60 Vbeta and 13 Jbeta primers, the PCR was carried out. Clones were sequenced by immunoSEQ multiplex PCR, and TCRdb holds only the in-frame ones, with some missing. The table shows 150,000 to 200,000 clones, with just over 70% occurring only once. As to this clone: Antigen: not known.

The genes are TRBV13 and TRBJ1-2; tentative D call: TRBD1 (6 bases). The TCR originated in a man younger than 30 in good health and CMV-seropositive. Sequences were obtained from PBMCs. The CDR3 DNA reads TGTGCCAGCAGCTTAACTCCTCGGACAGACTCTAACTATGGCTACACCTTC. It is translated as CASSLTPRTDSNYGYTF.